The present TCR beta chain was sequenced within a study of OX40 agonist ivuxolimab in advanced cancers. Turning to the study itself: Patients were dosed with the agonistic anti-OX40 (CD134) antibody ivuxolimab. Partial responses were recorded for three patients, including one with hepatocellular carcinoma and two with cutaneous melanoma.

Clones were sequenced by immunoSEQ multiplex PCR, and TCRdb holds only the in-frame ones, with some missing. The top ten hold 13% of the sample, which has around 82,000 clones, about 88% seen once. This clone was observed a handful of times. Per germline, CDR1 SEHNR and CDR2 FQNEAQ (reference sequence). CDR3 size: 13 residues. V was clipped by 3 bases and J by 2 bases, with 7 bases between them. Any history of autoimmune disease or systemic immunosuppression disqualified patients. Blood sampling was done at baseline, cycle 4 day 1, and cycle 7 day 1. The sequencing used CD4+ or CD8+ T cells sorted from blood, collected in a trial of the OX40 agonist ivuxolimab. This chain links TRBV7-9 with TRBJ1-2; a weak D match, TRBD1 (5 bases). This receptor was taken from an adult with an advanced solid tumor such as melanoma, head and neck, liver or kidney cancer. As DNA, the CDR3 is TGTGCCAGCAGCTTCCAGGGCAACTATGGCTACACCTTC. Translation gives CASSFQGNYGYTF.